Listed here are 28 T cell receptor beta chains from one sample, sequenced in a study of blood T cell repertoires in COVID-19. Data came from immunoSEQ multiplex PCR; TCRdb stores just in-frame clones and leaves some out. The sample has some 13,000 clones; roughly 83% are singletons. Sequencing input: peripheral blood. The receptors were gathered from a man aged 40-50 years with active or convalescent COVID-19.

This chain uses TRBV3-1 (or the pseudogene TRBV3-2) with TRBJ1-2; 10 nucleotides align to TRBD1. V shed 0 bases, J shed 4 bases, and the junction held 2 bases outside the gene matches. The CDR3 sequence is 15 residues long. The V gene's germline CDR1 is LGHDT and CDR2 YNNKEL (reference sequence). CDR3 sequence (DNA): TGTGCCAGCAGCCAAGAAAGGACAGGGGGCTATGGCTACACCTTC. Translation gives CASSQERTGGYGYTF.

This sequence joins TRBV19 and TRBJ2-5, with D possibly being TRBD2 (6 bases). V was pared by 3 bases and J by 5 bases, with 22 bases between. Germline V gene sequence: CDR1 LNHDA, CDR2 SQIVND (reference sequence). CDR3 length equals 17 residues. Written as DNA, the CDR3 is TGTGCCAGTAGTATCATCGGGGGTACTTATAATGGGGAGACCCAGTACTTC. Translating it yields CASSIIGGTYNGETQYF. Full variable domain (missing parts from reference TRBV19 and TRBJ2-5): DGGITQSPKYLFRKEGQNVTLSCEQNLNHDAMYWYRQDPGQGLRLIYYSQIVNDFQKGDIAEGYSVSREKKESFPLTVTSAQKNPTAFYLCASSIIGGTYNGETQYFGPGTRLLVL.

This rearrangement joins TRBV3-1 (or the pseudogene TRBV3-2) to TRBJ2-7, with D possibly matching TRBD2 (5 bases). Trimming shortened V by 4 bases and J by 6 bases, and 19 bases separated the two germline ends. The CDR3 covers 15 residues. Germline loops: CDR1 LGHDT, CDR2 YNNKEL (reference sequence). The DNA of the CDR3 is TGTGCCAGCAGCCTCCGGACCCCCTCTGGGAGCGAGCAGTACTTC. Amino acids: CASSLRTPSGSEQYF.

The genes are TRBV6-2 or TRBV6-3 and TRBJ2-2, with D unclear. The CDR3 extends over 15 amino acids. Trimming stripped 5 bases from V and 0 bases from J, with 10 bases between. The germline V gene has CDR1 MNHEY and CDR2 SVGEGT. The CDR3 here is CASSRVDANTGELFF. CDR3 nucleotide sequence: TGTGCCAGCAGTCGGGTCGACGCGAACACCGGGGAGCTGTTTTTT.

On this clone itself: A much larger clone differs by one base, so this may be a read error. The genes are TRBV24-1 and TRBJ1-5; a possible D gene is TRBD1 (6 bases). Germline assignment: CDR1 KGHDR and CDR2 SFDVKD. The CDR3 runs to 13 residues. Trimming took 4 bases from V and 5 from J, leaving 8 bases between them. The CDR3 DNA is TGTGCCACCAGTGAACAGGGCTATCAGCCCCAGCATTTT. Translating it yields CATSEQGYQPQHF.

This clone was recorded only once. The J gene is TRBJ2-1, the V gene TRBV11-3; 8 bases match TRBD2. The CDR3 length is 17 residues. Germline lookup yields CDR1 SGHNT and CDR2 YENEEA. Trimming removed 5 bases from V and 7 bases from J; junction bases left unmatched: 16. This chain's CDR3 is CASSPRGTGGPSNEQFF. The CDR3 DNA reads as TGTGCCAGCAGCCCACGAGGCACGGGAGGGCCTTCTAATGAGCAGTTCTTC.

CDR3 sequence (DNA): TGTGCCAGCAGCTTAGTCGGGACAGGGGGAAATTCACCCCTCCACTTT. This translates into CASSLVGTGGNSPLHF. This chain uses TRBV7-2 with TRBJ1-6, with TRBD1 matching 11 bases. The CDR3 runs to 16 residues. The trim removed 1 base at V and 7 bases at J, leaving 3 bases unmatched. Germline lookup yields CDR1 SGHTA and CDR2 FQGNSA. The complete variable domain, with remaining parts taken from reference TRBV7-2 and TRBJ1-6, reads GAGVSQSPSNKVTEKGKDVELRCDPISGHTALYWYRQSLGQGLEFLIYFQGNSAPDKSGLPSDRFSAERTGGSVSTLTIQRTQQEDSAVYLCASSLVGTGGNSPLHFGNGTRLTVT.

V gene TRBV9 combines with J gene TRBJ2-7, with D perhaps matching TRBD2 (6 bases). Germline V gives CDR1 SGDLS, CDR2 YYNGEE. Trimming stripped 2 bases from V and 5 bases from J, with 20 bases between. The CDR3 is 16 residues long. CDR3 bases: TGTGCCAGCAGCGTTGGGACTCGGGGTCTATTCAACGAGCAGTACTTC. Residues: CASSVGTRGLFNEQYF.

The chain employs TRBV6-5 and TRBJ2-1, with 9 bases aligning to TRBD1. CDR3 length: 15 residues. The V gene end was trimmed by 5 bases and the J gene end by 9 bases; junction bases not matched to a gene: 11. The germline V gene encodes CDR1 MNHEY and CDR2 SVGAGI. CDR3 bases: TGTGCCAGCAGTCGCTCCCCCCGGACAGGGGTTGAGCAGTTCTTC. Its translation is CASSRSPRTGVEQFF.

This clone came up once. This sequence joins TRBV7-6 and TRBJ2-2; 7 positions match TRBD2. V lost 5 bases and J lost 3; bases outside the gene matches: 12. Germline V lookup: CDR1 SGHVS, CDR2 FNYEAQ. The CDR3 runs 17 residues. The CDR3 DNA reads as TGTGCCAGCAGCAGCCACCCGACTAGCAGCGACACCGGGGAGCTGTTTTTT. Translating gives CASSSHPTSSDTGELFF. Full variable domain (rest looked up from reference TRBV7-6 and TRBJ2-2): GAGVSQSPRYKVTKRGQDVALRCDPISGHVSLYWYRQALGQGPEFLTYFNYEAQQDKSGLPNDRFSAERPEGSISTLTIQRTEQRDSAMYRCASSSHPTSSDTGELFFGEGSRLTVL.

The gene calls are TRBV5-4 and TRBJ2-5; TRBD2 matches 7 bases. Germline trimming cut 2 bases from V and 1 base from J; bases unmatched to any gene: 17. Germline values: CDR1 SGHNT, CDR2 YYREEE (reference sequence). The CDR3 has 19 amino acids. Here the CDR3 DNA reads TGTGCCAGCAGCTTATCCTACCCCGTTTTGGGGGAGGGCCAAGAGACCCAGTACTTC. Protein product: CASSLSYPVLGEGQETQYF.

CDR3: CASSAGTASFTYEQYF. For the CDR3, the DNA is TGCGCCAGCAGCGCTGGGACAGCAAGTTTTACCTACGAGCAGTACTTC. The chain employs TRBV5-1 and TRBJ2-7; 7 bases fit TRBD1. Losses at the gene ends were 4 bases for V and 2 bases for J; bases not matched to a gene: 12. Germline lookup yields CDR1 SGHRS and CDR2 YFSETQ. The CDR3 runs 16 residues.

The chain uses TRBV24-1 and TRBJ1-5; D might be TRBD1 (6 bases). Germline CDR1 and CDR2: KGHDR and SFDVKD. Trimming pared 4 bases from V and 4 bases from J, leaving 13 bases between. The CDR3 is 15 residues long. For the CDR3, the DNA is TGTGCCACCAGTGAGGGCAGGGGATGGAATCAGCCCCAGCATTTT. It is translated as CATSEGRGWNQPQHF.

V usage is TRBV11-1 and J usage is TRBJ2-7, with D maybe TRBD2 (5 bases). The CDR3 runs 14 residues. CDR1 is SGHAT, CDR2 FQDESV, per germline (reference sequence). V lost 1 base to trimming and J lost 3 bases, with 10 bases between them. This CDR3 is CASSLVRGDYEQYF. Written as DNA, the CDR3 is TGTGCCAGCAGCTTAGTCCGGGGAGACTACGAGCAGTACTTC.

CDR3 nucleotide sequence: TGCGCCAGCTCCCTTGGGACTAGCTTCCATGAGCAGTTCTTC. This sequence encodes CASSLGTSFHEQFF. The genes are TRBV5-1 and TRBJ2-1, with 9 positions matching TRBD2. The junction had 10 bases not matched to a gene; V was cut back by 7 bases and J by 8 bases. Germline V gene lookup returns CDR1 SGHRS and CDR2 YFSETQ. The CDR3 consists of 14 residues.

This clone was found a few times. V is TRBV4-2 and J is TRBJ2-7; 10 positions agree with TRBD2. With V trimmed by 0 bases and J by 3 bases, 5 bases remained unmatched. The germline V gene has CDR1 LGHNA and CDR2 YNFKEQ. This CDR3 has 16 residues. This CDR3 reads CASSQELGLADYEQYF. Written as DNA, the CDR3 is TGTGCCAGCAGCCAAGAACTTGGACTAGCGGACTACGAGCAGTACTTC.

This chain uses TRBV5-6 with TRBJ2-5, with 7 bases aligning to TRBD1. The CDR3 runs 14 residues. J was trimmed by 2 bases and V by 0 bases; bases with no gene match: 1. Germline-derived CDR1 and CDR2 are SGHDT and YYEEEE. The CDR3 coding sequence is TGTGCCAGCAGCTTGGGGACAGGACAAGAGACCCAGTACTTC. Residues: CASSLGTGQETQYF.

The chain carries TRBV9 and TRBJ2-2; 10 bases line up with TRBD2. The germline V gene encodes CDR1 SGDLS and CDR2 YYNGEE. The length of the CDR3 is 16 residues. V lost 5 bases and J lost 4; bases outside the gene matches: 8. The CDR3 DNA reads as TGTGCCAGCAGGCGAGCGGGAGGGCCAAGCACCGGGGAGCTGTTTTTT. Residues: CASRRAGGPSTGELFF.

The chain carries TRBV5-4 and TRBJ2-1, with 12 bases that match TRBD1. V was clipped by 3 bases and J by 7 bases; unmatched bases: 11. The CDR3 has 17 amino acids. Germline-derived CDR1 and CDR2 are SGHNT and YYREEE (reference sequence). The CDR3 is CASSSRGRDRGRNEQFF. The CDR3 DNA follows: TGTGCCAGCAGCTCGCGGGGTAGGGACAGGGGGCGAAATGAGCAGTTCTTC. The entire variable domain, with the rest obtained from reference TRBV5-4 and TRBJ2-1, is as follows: ETGVTQSPTHLIKTRGQQVTLRCSSQSGHNTVSWYQQALGQGPQFIFQYYREEENGRGNFPPRFSGLQFPNYSSELNVNALELDDSALYLCASSSRGRDRGRNEQFFGPGTRLTVL.

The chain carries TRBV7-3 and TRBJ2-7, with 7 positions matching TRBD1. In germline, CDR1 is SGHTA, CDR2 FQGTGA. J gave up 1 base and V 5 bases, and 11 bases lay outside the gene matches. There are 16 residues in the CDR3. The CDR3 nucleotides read TGTGCCAGCAGCCCACGACAGGGTGATTTTTCCTACGAGCAGTACTTC. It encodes CASSPRQGDFSYEQYF.

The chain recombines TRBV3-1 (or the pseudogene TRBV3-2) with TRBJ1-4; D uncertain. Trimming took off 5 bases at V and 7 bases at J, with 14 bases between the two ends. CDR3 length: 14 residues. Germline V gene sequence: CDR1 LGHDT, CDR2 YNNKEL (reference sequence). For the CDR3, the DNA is TGTGCCAGCAGCGGTCGAATGGAGAGTGAAAAACTGTTTTTT. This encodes CASSGRMESEKLFF.

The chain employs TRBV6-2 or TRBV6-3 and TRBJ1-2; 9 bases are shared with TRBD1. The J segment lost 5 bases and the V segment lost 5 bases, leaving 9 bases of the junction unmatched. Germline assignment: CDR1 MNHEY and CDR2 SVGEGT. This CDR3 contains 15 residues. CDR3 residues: CASSPRDRELYGYTF. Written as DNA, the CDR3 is TGTGCCAGCAGTCCGCGGGACAGGGAACTATATGGCTACACCTTC.

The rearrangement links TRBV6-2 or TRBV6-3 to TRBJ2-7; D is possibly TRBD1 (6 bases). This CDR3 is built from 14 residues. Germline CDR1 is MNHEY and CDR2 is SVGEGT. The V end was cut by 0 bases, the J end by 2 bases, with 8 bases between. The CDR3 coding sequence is TGTGCCAGCAGTTACTCCGGACAGACCTACGAGCAGTACTTC. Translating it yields CASSYSGQTYEQYF.

CDR3 nucleotide sequence: TGTGCCAGCAGCCCCCGGACAGGGGATAGCAATCAGCCCCAGCATTTT. Protein product: CASSPRTGDSNQPQHF. V and J are TRBV6-6 and TRBJ1-5, with 9 bases that match TRBD1. The CDR3 is 16 amino acids. Trimming at V came to 6 bases and at J to 0 bases, leaving 6 bases not matched to a gene. Germline V gene lookup returns CDR1 MNHNY and CDR2 SVGAGI (reference sequence).

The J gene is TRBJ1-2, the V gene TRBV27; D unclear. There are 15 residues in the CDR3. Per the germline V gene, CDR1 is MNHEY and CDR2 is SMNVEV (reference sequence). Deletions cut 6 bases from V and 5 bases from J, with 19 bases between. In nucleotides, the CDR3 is TGTGCCAGCAGCCCTGCGGGCCGCCGGACTTATGGCTACACCTTC. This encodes CASSPAGRRTYGYTF.

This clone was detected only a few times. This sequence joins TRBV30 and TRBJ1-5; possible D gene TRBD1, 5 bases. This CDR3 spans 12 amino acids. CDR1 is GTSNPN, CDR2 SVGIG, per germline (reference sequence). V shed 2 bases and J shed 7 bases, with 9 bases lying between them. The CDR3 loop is CAWSSRGQPQHF. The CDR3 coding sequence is TGTGCCTGGAGTTCAAGGGGCCAGCCCCAGCATTTT.

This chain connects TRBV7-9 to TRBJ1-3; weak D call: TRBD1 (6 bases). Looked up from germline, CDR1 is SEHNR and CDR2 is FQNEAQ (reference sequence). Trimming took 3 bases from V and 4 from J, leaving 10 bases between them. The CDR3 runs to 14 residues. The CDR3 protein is CASSFFTGGNTIYF. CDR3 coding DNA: TGTGCCAGCAGCTTTTTTACAGGGGGAAACACCATATATTTT.

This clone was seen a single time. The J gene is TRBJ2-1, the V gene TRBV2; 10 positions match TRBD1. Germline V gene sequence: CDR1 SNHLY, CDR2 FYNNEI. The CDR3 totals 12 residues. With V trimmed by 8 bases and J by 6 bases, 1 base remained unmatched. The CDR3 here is CASRDRGNEQFF. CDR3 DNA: TGTGCCAGCCGGGACAGGGGCAATGAGCAGTTCTTC.